The 8 T cell receptor beta chains below come from one sample, sequenced in a study of blood T cell repertoires in COVID-19. Sequencing used immunoSEQ multiplex PCR; TCRdb keeps in-frame clones, though not all of them. Among 190,000 or so clones listed, roughly 73% were seen once. Sequences were obtained from peripheral blood. These receptors originate from a woman at least 80 years old with active or convalescent COVID-19.

The chain carries TRBV7-8 and TRBJ1-5; TRBD1 agrees at 11 bases. Germline CDR1 is SGHVS and CDR2 is FQNEAQ. CDR3 length equals 15 residues. With 6 bases clipped from V and 4 bases from J, the junction kept 5 bases outside the gene matches. The chain's CDR3 is CASRPGTGGNQPQHF. The CDR3 nucleotides read TGTGCCAGCAGACCCGGGACAGGGGGTAATCAGCCCCAGCATTTT.

The J gene is TRBJ2-7, the V gene TRBV6-5, with a possible D match to TRBD1 (7 bases). CDR1 is MNHEY and CDR2 is SVGAGI in the germline V gene. Trimming stripped 11 bases from V and 2 bases from J, with 19 bases between. CDR3 length: 14 amino acids. CDR3 sequence reads: CAVGGIDRAYEQYF. DNA of the CDR3: TGTGCCGTAGGGGGGATCGACAGGGCCTACGAGCAGTACTTC.

J is TRBJ2-7 and V is TRBV5-4; 11 bases agree with TRBD2. CDR3 length equals 16 residues. Germline CDR1 SGHNT, CDR2 YYREEE (reference sequence). With 4 bases clipped from V and 3 bases from J, the junction kept 9 bases outside the gene matches. CDR3 protein: CASSGNTGTSGYEQYF. CDR3 nucleotides: TGTGCCAGCAGCGGAAATACTGGGACTAGCGGCTACGAGCAGTACTTC.

This clone was picked up a small number of times. The J gene is TRBJ1-2, the V gene TRBV19; 7 bases match TRBD1. This CDR3 has 14 amino acids. Per the germline V gene, CDR1 is LNHDA and CDR2 is SQIVND (reference sequence). The trim removed 2 bases at V and 6 bases at J, leaving 6 bases unmatched. The CDR3 is CASSIRGPGDGYTF. CDR3 nucleotide sequence: TGTGCCAGTAGTATAAGGGGGCCTGGCGATGGCTACACCTTC.

The chain is built from TRBV27 and TRBJ2-1; 11 positions agree with TRBD2. The length of the CDR3 is 13 residues. Germline trimming cut 9 bases from V and 6 bases from J; bases unmatched to any gene: 4. Germline values: CDR1 MNHEY, CDR2 SMNVEV (reference sequence). CDR3 nucleotides: TGTGCCAGTACTAGCGGGGGACCCAATGAGCAGTTCTTC. Protein product: CASTSGGPNEQFF.

This clone was seen a few times. The chain recombines TRBV19 with TRBJ2-7; D might be TRBD2 (6 bases). V dropped 7 bases and J dropped 1 base, with 14 bases sitting between them. This CDR3 has 14 amino acids. The V gene's germline CDR1 is LNHDA and CDR2 SQIVND (reference sequence). DNA of the CDR3: TGTGCCAGTACCCCGGGAGATGGGTCCTACGAGCAGTACTTC. Protein sequence: CASTPGDGSYEQYF. Supplemented by reference TRBV19 and TRBJ2-7, the full variable domain reads DGGITQSPKYLFRKEGQNVTLSCEQNLNHDAMYWYRQDPGQGLRLIYYSQIVNDFQKGDIAEGYSVSREKKESFPLTVTSAQKNPTAFYLCASTPGDGSYEQYFGPGTRLTVT.

The table lists this clone with a count of one. The chain employs TRBV7-9 and TRBJ2-1; the match to TRBD1 covers 11 bases. In germline, CDR1 is SEHNR, CDR2 FQNEAQ (reference sequence). Losses at the gene ends were 4 bases for V and 8 bases for J; bases not matched to a gene: 7. This CDR3 spans 15 amino acids. In DNA form, the CDR3 reads TGTGCCAGCAGCTATGGACAGGGGGCAGGGGATGAGCAGTTCTTC. As protein: CASSYGQGAGDEQFF.

V is TRBV5-1 and J is TRBJ2-2; TRBD2 matches 10 bases. The CDR3 totals 18 residues. Germline V gene data show CDR1 as SGHRS and CDR2 as YFSETQ. The trim removed 5 bases at V and 4 bases at J, leaving 14 bases unmatched. The CDR3 DNA reads TGCGCCAGCAGAGTAGCGGGGGGTCTTAAGGGATTCACCGGGGAGCTGTTTTTT. Amino acid sequence: CASRVAGGLKGFTGELFF. Based on the CDR3 plus reference TRBV5-1 and TRBJ2-2, the full variable domain is KAGVTQTPRYLIKTRGQQVTLSCSPISGHRSVSWYQQTPGQGLQFLFEYFSETQRNKGNFPGRFSGRQFSNSRSEMNVSTLELGDSALYLCASRVAGGLKGFTGELFFGEGSRLTVL.